The present T cell receptor (beta chain) was sequenced within a study of CD8+CD57+ T cells in acquired aplastic anemia. Study in general: Average DNA yield from sorted CD4+ and CD8+ cells was approximately 3 ug. The average read count for CD4+ cells in healthy donors was some 9.9 million.

The use of genomic DNA as template underpinned the TCR beta VDJ and CDR3 profiling. A single record per CDR3 protein comes from TCRdb applying MiXCR to the reads. The sample includes around 190,000 distinct CDR3 sequences, less than 65% seen only once; the top ten take approximately 15%. V was clipped by 0 bases and J by 2 bases; unmatched bases: 3. The V gene's germline CDR1 is PRHDT and CDR2 FYEKMQ (reference sequence). The CDR3 runs 16 residues. This clonotype was picked up many times. As yet, its antigen is unknown. Study-level points and caveats: Patients and controls shared twenty-nine CD8+ CDR3 sequences, which appeared highly expressed in patients and within their immunodominant clones. Levels of CD8+ Simpson's diversity were not significantly distinct in patients versus controls.

This chain connects TRBV13 to TRBJ2-7; 11 positions match TRBD2. The sample consisted of sorted CD4+, CD8+, or CD8+CD57+ T cells (not recorded which) from PBMCs. The origin of this receptor is a human donor in good health, serving as a control. CDR3 loop: CASSLGLAGGAYEQYF. Written as DNA, the CDR3 is TGTGCCAGCAGCTTAGGTCTAGCGGGGGGTGCCTACGAGCAGTACTTC.